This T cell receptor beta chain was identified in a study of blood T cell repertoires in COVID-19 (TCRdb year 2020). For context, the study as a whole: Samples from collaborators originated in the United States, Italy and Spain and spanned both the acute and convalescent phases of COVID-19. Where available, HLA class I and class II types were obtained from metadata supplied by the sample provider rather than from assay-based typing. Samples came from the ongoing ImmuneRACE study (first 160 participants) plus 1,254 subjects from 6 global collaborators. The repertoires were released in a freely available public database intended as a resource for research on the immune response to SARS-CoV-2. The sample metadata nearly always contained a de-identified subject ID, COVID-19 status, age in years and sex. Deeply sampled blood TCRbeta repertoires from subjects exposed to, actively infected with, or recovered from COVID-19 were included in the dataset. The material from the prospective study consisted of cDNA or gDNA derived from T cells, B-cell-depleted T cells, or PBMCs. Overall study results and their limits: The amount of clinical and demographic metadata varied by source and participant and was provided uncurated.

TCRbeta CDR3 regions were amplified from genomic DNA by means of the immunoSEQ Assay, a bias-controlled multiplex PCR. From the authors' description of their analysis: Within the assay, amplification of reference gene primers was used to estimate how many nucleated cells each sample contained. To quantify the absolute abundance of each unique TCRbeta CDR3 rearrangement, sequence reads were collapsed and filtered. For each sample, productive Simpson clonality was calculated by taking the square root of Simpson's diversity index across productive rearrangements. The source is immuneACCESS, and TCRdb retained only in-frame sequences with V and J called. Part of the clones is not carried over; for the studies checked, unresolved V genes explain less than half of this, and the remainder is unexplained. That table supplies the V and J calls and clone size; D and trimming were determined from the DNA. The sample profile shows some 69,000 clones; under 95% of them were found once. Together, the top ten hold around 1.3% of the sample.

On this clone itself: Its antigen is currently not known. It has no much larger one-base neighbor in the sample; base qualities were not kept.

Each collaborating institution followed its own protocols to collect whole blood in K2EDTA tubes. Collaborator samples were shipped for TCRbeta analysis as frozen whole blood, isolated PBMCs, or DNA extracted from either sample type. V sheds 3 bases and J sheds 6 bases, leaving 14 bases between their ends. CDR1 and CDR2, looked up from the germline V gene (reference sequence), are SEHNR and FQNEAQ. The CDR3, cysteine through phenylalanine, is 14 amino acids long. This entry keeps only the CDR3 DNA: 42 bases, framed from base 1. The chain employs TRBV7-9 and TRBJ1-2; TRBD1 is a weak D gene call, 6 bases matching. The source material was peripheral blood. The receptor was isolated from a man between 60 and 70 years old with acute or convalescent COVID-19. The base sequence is TGTGCCAGCAGCTTCGCAGGGGTATTACATGGCTACACCTTC. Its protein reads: CASSFAGVLHGYTF.